This T cell receptor beta chain was retrieved from a study of blood T cells in healthy people across ages. About the study: Per two T cells, template switching captured roughly one barcoded beta molecule.

The CDR3 runs to 13 residues. V dropped 6 bases and J dropped 2 bases, with 11 bases sitting between them. Germline V CDR1 and CDR2: SGHVS, FNYEAQ. Then a second PCR, running about 7 to 11 cycles, was carried out with a sample-barcoded 5' primer and a J-beta primer mix. From the 5' RACE reads, TCRdb called clonotypes with MiXCR, one entry per CDR3 protein. The sample lists over a million distinct CDR3 sequences, roughly 43% occurring once. There were at least 5 micrograms of total RNA extracted from every sample. About this clonotype itself: What it recognizes is unknown.

Study results and limitations: Naive CD4+ cell counts and diversity both ran higher in long-lived than in aged donors. Percentage of naive T cells showed a strong correlation with TCR beta diversity.

The source material was blood. This TCR was sampled from a woman between 18 and 30 years old in good health. The genes are TRBV7-6 and TRBJ2-7; TRBD2 might be the D (6 bases). This CDR3 reads CASRRDAAYEQYF. CDR3 sequence (DNA): TGTGCCAGCAGGCGGGACGCGGCCTACGAGCAGTACTTC.